This T cell receptor beta chain emerged from a study of cytotoxic CD8 clonotypes in ibrutinib-treated CLL. CDR1 is WSHSY and CDR2 is SAAADI in the germline V gene. J lost 1 base, V lost 5 bases, and 2 bases had no gene match. The CDR3 loop spans 14 amino acids. The table lists this clone with a count of one. TCRdb's table, derived via immunoSEQ multiplex PCR, lists solely in-frame clones and lacks some. The table includes some 350,000 clones, 67% detected once. The TCR originated in a human donor with chronic lymphocytic leukemia. The chain combines TRBV10-2 with TRBJ2-3; the match to TRBD1 covers 8 bases. The material sequenced was PBMCs, taken after 36 months of ibrutinib treatment. The CDR3 nucleotides are TGCGCCAGCAGTCTGACAGGGGGCACAGATACGCAGTATTTT. It specifies CASSLTGGTDTQYF.